The TCR beta chain described here comes from a study of blood T cell repertoires in COVID-19. Study background: The United States, Italy and Spain supplied acute and convalescent COVID-19 samples. T cells, B-cell-depleted T cells, or PBMCs supplied cDNA or gDNA.

Trimming took 2 bases from V and 7 from J, leaving 12 bases between them. The germline V gene encodes CDR1 KGHSH and CDR2 LQKENI. The CDR3 sequence is 14 residues long. Methods used by the authors: Reference gene primer amplification gave estimated nucleated cell counts. Data came from immunoSEQ multiplex PCR; TCRdb stores just in-frame clones and leaves some out. V and J calls and clone size are as listed in that table; D and trimming were resolved from the DNA. Of about 130,000 clones in the sample, around 88% were seen once. Sequencing used peripheral blood. This TCR came from a woman aged 45-65 years who had recovered from COVID-19. The rearrangement links TRBV18 to TRBJ2-1; TRBD2 is a possible D gene (5 bases). CDR3 DNA sequence: TGTGCCAGCTCACCAGGGAGTTTCCGGAATGAGCAGTTCTTC. It specifies CASSPGSFRNEQFF.